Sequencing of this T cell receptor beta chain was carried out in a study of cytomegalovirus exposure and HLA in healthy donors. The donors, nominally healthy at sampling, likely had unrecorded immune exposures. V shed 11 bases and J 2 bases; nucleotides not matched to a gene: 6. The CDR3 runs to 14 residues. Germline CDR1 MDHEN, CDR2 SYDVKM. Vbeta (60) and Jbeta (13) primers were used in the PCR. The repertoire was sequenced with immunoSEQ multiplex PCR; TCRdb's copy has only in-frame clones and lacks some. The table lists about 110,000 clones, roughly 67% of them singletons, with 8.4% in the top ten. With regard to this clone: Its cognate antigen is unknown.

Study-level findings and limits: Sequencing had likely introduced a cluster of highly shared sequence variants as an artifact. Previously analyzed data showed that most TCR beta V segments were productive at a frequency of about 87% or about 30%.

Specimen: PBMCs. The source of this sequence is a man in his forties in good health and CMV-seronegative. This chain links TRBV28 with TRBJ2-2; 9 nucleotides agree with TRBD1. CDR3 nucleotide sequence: TGTGCCGGGGGGGGACAGGGCAACACCGGGGAGCTGTTTTTT. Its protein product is CAGGGQGNTGELFF.